A single sample is the source of the 21 T cell receptor beta chains below, sequenced in a study of sequential checkpoint blockade in melanoma. The protocol was immunoSEQ multiplex PCR, while the TCRdb copy is restricted to in-frame clones and leaves out a portion. Of over 10,000 clones listed, less than 75% were seen once; the top ten hold roughly 20%. Treatment given: randomized to nivolumab then ipilimumab (arm A) or the reverse (arm B). Specimen: CD8+ T cells sorted from blood (inferred from file names), collected from a patient given nivolumab and ipilimumab in sequence. These receptors all stem from a human donor with melanoma.

The chain combines TRBV7-9 with TRBJ2-2; no firm D call. Trimming left V 4 bases short and J 4 bases short, with 19 bases between. The CDR3 runs 17 residues. From germline, CDR1 is SEHNR and CDR2 FQNEAQ (reference sequence). CDR3 sequence reads: CASSSTIPTMFTGELFF. CDR3 sequence (DNA): TGTGCCAGCAGCTCCACTATCCCCACGATGTTCACCGGGGAGCTGTTTTTT.

This clone was seen only a few times. This chain joins TRBV7-9 and TRBJ2-1, with 13 bases aligning to TRBD2. V lost 7 bases to trimming and J lost 7 bases; unmatched junction nucleotides: 10. Germline V gene sequence: CDR1 SEHNR, CDR2 FQNEAQ (reference sequence). This CDR3 comprises 16 residues. The CDR3: CASIPTSGRYENEQFF. CDR3 nucleotides: TGTGCCAGCATCCCGACTAGCGGGAGGTACGAGAATGAGCAGTTCTTC.

The CDR3 region is CASSIGRVADTQYF. The CDR3 DNA sequence: TGTGCCAGTAGTATTGGCCGGGTGGCAGATACGCAGTATTTT. This chain connects TRBV19 to TRBJ2-3, with D uncertain. This CDR3 has 14 amino acids. With 3 bases removed from V and 4 bases from J, the gap between germline ends came to 11 bases. Germline V gene sequence: CDR1 LNHDA, CDR2 SQIVND (reference sequence).

The chain uses TRBV7-9 and TRBJ1-1; D is unresolved. The CDR3 has 12 amino acids. Germline CDR1 reads SEHNR; CDR2 reads FQNEAQ (reference sequence). The CDR3 is CAGRNSNTEAFF. In DNA, the CDR3 is TGTGCGGGGAGGAATTCGAACACTGAAGCTTTCTTT.

J is TRBJ2-5 and V is TRBV27, with 7 bases fitting TRBD1. The CDR3 spans 16 residues. Trimming at V came to 6 bases and at J to 5 bases, leaving 15 bases not matched to a gene. In germline, CDR1 is MNHEY, CDR2 SMNVEV (reference sequence). The chain's CDR3 is CASRVGTASMGETQYF. CDR3 nucleotides: TGTGCCAGCAGGGTCGGGACAGCCTCAATGGGGGAGACCCAGTACTTC.

This clone has a single count. The rearrangement links TRBV4-2 to TRBJ2-1; 7 bases line up with TRBD2. The CDR3 is 15 amino acids. Germline V lookup: CDR1 LGHNA, CDR2 YNFKEQ. Unmatched junction bases numbered 8, after V lost 5 bases and J lost 4 bases. CDR3 region: CASSGGGASYNEQFF. In nucleotides, the CDR3 is TGTGCCAGCAGCGGGGGGGGAGCTAGTTACAATGAGCAGTTCTTC.

This rearrangement joins TRBV9 to TRBJ2-7, with a weak D call TRBD1 (6 bases). The CDR3 has 14 amino acids. Germline values: CDR1 SGDLS, CDR2 YYNGEE. V lost 3 bases and J 0 bases, leaving 10 bases between the germline ends. The CDR3 is CASSGGRFSYEQYF. The CDR3 bases are TGTGCCAGCAGCGGGGGGCGGTTCTCCTACGAGCAGTACTTC.

V and J are TRBV9 and TRBJ2-7; tentatively, D is TRBD2 (5 bases). This CDR3 region has 11 residues. V was trimmed by 4 bases and J by 10 bases, leaving 12 bases between them. In germline, CDR1 is SGDLS, CDR2 YYNGEE. CDR3 residues: CASSPPGNQYF. CDR3 coding DNA: TGTGCCAGCAGCCCCCCGGGGAACCAGTACTTC.

The chain recombines TRBV6-5 with TRBJ1-2; 7 nucleotides match TRBD1. CDR3 length: 13 residues. Germline trimming cut 6 bases from V and 3 bases from J; bases unmatched to any gene: 4. Germline V gene sequence: CDR1 MNHEY, CDR2 SVGAGI. The CDR3 here is CASSSQGYYGYTF. CDR3 DNA sequence: TGTGCCAGCAGCTCACAGGGGTACTATGGCTACACCTTC.

The V call is TRBV5-1, the J call TRBJ2-5, with 9 bases aligning to TRBD2. The trim removed 2 bases at V and 4 bases at J, leaving 6 bases unmatched. The CDR3 covers 15 residues. CDR1 is SGHRS, CDR2 YFSETQ, per germline. The CDR3 loop reads CASSFARGGPETQYF. CDR3 in DNA: TGCGCCAGCAGCTTCGCGCGGGGGGGCCCAGAGACCCAGTACTTC.

This clone was seen a handful of times. The chain is built from TRBV25-1 and TRBJ2-1; 12 positions match TRBD2. V gave up 3 bases and J gave up 10 bases; unmatched junction bases: 7. This CDR3 comprises 15 residues. Germline V lookup: CDR1 MGHDK, CDR2 SYGVNS. The CDR3, as DNA: TGTGCCAGCAGTGACCTAGCGGGGGGGGACGCCGAGCAGTTCTTC. As protein: CASSDLAGGDAEQFF.

The J gene is TRBJ2-5, the V gene TRBV5-6, with 11 bases matching TRBD2. This CDR3 comprises 15 residues. V shed 5 bases and J 3 bases; nucleotides not matched to a gene: 6. Per germline, CDR1 SGHDT and CDR2 YYEEEE. In DNA form, the CDR3 reads TGTGCCAGCAGTTCCGATAGCGGGGGGGAAGAGACCCAGTACTTC. As protein: CASSSDSGGEETQYF.

This clone was found a few times. CDR3 protein: CASSYSGGTTYEQYF. DNA for the CDR3: TGTGCCAGCAGTTACTCTGGGGGGACGACCTACGAGCAGTACTTC. The chain recombines TRBV6-6 with TRBJ2-7; the D gene is possibly TRBD2 (6 bases). The V end was cut by 0 bases, the J end by 2 bases, with 11 bases between. Germline CDR1 and CDR2: MNHNY and SVGAGI (reference sequence). This CDR3 has 15 amino acids.

V and J are TRBV18 and TRBJ1-2, with 10 bases lining up with TRBD1. The V and J ends lost 3 bases and 0 bases, in that order; junction bases with no gene match: 7. The CDR3 consists of 17 residues. Germline-derived CDR1 and CDR2 are KGHSH and LQKENI. The CDR3 bases are TGTGCCAGCTCACCTTACTCCGGACAGGGGGCTAACTATGGCTACACCTTC. Translation: CASSPYSGQGANYGYTF. The whole variable domain, filled in from reference TRBV18 and TRBJ1-2, reads NAGVMQNPRHLVRRRGQEARLRCSPMKGHSHVYWYRQLPEEGLKFMVYLQKENIIDESGMPKERFSAEFPKEGPSILRIQQVVRGDSAAYFCASSPYSGQGANYGYTFGSGTRLTVV.

The chain employs TRBV6-5 and TRBJ1-2; the D is unclear. CDR3 length equals 13 residues. The V and J ends lost 6 bases and 2 bases respectively, with 10 bases between them. The V gene's germline CDR1 is MNHEY and CDR2 SVGAGI. The CDR3 loop reads CASSPGENYGYTF. CDR3 DNA sequence: TGTGCCAGCAGCCCCGGAGAGAACTATGGCTACACCTTC.

This chain links TRBV19 with TRBJ1-5, with D uncertain. V was trimmed by 6 bases and J by 4 bases, leaving 16 bases between them. The CDR3 is 15 amino acids. Germline V lookup: CDR1 LNHDA, CDR2 SQIVND (reference sequence). Written as DNA, the CDR3 is TGTGCCAGTAGGTTACTCCGACACCCAAATCAGCCCCAGCATTTT. Translation gives CASRLLRHPNQPQHF. The full variable domain, in which reference TRBV19 and TRBJ1-5 provide the parts outside the CDR3, is DGGITQSPKYLFRKEGQNVTLSCEQNLNHDAMYWYRQDPGQGLRLIYYSQIVNDFQKGDIAEGYSVSREKKESFPLTVTSAQKNPTAFYLCASRLLRHPNQPQHFGDGTRLSIL.

The rearrangement uses TRBV7-9 and TRBJ2-7, with 11 bases that match TRBD2. V gave up 2 bases and J gave up 4 bases; unmatched junction bases: 10. Germline loops: CDR1 SEHNR, CDR2 FQNEAQ (reference sequence). The CDR3 loop spans 17 amino acids. The chain's CDR3 is CASSLPTGLAGGYEQYF. The CDR3 DNA is TGTGCCAGCAGCTTACCAACCGGGCTAGCGGGAGGTTACGAGCAGTACTTC. The variable domain in full, with the rest retrieved from reference TRBV7-9 and TRBJ2-7, is DTGVSQNPRHKITKRGQNVTFRCDPISEHNRLYWYRQTLGQGPEFLTYFQNEAQLEKSRLLSDRFSAERPKGSFSTLEIQRTEQGDSAMYLCASSLPTGLAGGYEQYFGPGTRLTVT.

The chain recombines TRBV4-3 with TRBJ2-7; 12 bases line up with TRBD1. V lost 4 bases to trimming and J lost 7 bases; unmatched junction nucleotides: 5. CDR1 and CDR2 from the germline V gene are LGHNA and YSLEER. The CDR3 is made up of 14 amino acids. DNA for the CDR3: TGCGCCAGCAGCCCCGGGACAGGGGGCTGGGAGCAGTACTTC. Protein product: CASSPGTGGWEQYF.

This clone rates as medium-sized. The chain recombines TRBV5-5 with TRBJ2-3, with 7 positions matching TRBD1. V was pared by 0 bases and J by 2 bases, with 6 bases of the junction left unmatched. The CDR3 runs 16 residues. Germline CDR1 SGHKS, CDR2 YYEKEE (reference sequence). The CDR3 bases are TGTGCCAGCAGCTTGGGACGGACAGGATTCACAGATACGCAGTATTTT. Translating it yields CASSLGRTGFTDTQYF.

This clone was seen only once. The J gene is TRBJ1-1, the V gene TRBV5-1; possible D gene TRBD1, 5 bases. The CDR3 spans 16 residues. The V end was cut by 0 bases, the J end by 3 bases, with 15 bases between. Germline values: CDR1 SGHRS, CDR2 YFSETQ. CDR3 DNA: TGCGCCAGCAGCTTGGGCACAGGAAAGGGGTACACTGAAGCTTTCTTT. It is translated as CASSLGTGKGYTEAFF.

This clone has a handful of counts. The chain links TRBV7-6 to TRBJ1-3; perhaps TRBD1 as D (5 bases). V was shortened by 4 bases and J by 3 bases, with 13 bases between the two germline ends. The CDR3 covers 15 residues. Germline CDR1 is SGHVS and CDR2 is FNYEAQ. DNA for the CDR3: TGTGCCAGCAGCTCTCCAAACGGGGGTGGAAACACCATATATTTT. Amino acids: CASSSPNGGGNTIYF.